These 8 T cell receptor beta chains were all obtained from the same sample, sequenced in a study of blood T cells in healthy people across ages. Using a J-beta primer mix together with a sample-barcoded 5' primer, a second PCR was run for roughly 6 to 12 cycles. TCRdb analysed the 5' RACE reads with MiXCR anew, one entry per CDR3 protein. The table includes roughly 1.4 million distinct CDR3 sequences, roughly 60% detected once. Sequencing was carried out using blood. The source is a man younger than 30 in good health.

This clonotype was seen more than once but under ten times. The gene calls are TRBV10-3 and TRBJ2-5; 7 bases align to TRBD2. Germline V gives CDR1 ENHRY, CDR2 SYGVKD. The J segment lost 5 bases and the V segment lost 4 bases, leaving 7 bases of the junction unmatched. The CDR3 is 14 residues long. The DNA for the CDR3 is TGTGCCATCAGTGCCGGACTAGACGGGGAGACCCAGTACTTC. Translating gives CAISAGLDGETQYF.

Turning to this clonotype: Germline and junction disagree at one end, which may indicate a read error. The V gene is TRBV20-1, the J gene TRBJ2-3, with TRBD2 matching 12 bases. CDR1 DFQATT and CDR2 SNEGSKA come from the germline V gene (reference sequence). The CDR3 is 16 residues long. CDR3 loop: CSASLRLAGVTNTQYF. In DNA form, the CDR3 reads TGCAGTGCTAGTCTTAGACTAGCGGGGGTCACAAATACGCAGTATTTT.

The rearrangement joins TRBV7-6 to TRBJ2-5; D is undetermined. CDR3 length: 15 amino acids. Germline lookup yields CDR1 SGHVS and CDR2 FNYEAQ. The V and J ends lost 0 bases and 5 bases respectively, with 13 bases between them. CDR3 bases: TGTGCCAGCAGCTTAGCCTGGGCTCAGGTTGAGACCCAGTACTTC. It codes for CASSLAWAQVETQYF.

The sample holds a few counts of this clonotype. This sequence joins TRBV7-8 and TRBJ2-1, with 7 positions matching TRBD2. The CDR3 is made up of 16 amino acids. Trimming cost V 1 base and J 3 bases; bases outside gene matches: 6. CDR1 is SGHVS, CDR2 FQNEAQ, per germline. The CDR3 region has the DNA TGTGCCAGCAGCTTAGGGGGGGACTACCGCTACAATGAGCAGTTCTTC. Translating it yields CASSLGGDYRYNEQFF.

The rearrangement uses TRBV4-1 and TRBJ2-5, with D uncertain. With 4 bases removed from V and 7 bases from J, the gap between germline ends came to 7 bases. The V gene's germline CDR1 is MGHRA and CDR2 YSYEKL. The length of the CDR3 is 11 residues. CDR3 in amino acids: CASSLWGTQYF. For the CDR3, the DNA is TGCGCCAGCAGCCTTTGGGGGACCCAGTACTTC.

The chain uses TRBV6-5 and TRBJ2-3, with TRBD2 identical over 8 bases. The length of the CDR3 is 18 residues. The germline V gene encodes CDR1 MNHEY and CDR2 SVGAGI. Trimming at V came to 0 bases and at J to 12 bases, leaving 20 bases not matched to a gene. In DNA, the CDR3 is TGTGCCAGCAGTTACTCTACACCAAGCGGGGCGGGGGGACCAACCCAGTATTTT. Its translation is CASSYSTPSGAGGPTQYF.

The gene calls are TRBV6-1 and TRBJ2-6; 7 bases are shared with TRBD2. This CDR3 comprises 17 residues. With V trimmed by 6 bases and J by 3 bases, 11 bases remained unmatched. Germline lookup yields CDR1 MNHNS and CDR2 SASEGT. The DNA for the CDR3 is TGTGCCAGCAGCGACCGCGGGAGAAAGTATGGGGCCAACGTCCTGACTTTC. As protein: CASSDRGRKYGANVLTF.

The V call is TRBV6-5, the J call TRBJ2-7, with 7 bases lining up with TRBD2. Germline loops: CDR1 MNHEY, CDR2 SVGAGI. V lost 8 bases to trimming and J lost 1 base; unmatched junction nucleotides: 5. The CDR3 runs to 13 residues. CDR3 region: CASGAGASYEQYF. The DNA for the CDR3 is TGTGCCAGCGGGGCGGGAGCTTCCTACGAGCAGTACTTC.